This T cell receptor (beta chain) was observed in a study of blood T cell repertoires in COVID-19. Study in general: The United States, Italy and Spain provided the acute and convalescent COVID-19 samples. From T cells, B-cell-depleted T cells, or PBMCs came the material, which was cDNA or gDNA.

This CDR3 is built from 13 residues. Trimming shortened V by 4 bases and J by 8 bases, and 14 bases separated the two germline ends. Germline V CDR1 and CDR2: SGHTS, YDEGEE. As handled by the study authors: Amplification of reference gene primers provided the estimated nucleated cell counts. Measured with immunoSEQ multiplex PCR; TCRdb has only the in-frame clones, and not every one. D and trimming were read from the DNA, whereas the V and J calls and clone size are those reported in that table. The sample consists of 250,000 to 300,000 clones, about nine tenths of them appearing once. The chain combines TRBV5-8 with TRBJ2-3; D is possibly TRBD1 (6 bases). Material: peripheral blood. This receptor was obtained from a woman aged 25 to 39 who had recovered from COVID-19. CDR3 protein: CASSVARGGTQYF. As DNA, the CDR3 is TGTGCCAGCAGCGTCGCCAGGGGTGGTACGCAGTATTTT.